This T cell receptor (beta chain) originates from a study of OX40 agonist ivuxolimab in advanced cancers. About the study: Patients with hepatocellular carcinoma, melanoma, renal cell or head and neck cancer made up the dose-escalation patients. Allowance was made for prior anti-PD-1, anti-PD-L1 or anti-CTLA-4 therapy, and around 41% had some.

This clone appeared a single time. The antigen is not known. Profiling relied on immunoSEQ multiplex PCR, and the TCRdb table lists in-frame clones only, not all of them. The profile shows tens of thousands of clones, approximately 87% of them singletons. It was autoimmune disease history or systemic immunosuppression that excluded patients. Study observations and caveats: Relatively little clonal expansion, among the lowest observed, appeared in partial responders at 0.1-3.0 mg/kg.

The sequences come from CD4+ or CD8+ T cells sorted from blood, collected in a trial of the OX40 agonist ivuxolimab. The clonotype originates from an adult with an advanced solid tumor such as melanoma, head and neck, liver or kidney cancer.

CDR3 DNA sequence: TGCGCCAGCAGCTTGCGGTCAGGGAGCAATCAGCCCCAGCATTTT. Encoded protein: CASSLRSGSNQPQHF. This sequence joins TRBV5-1 and TRBJ1-5; D perhaps matches TRBD1 (5 bases). The CDR3 sequence is 15 residues long. V lost 1 base to trimming and J lost 1 base, with 9 bases between them. In germline, CDR1 is SGHRS, CDR2 YFSETQ.